This T cell receptor beta chain was identified in a study of blood T cell repertoires in COVID-19. Study background: Acute and convalescent COVID-19 samples came from the United States, Italy and Spain.

Trimming cost V 8 bases and J 1 base, with 21 bases left between them. Germline V gene sequence: CDR1 SGHTA, CDR2 FQGTGA. This CDR3 spans 18 amino acids. This table comes from immunoSEQ multiplex PCR, and its TCRdb copy is limited to in-frame clones, with some not included. The sample includes 25,000 to 35,000 clones, about 90% of them seen just once. The sequencing input was peripheral blood. The source of this sequence is a human donor with active COVID-19. The donor label of this sample is uncertain. The V call is TRBV7-3, the J call TRBJ2-6; D may be TRBD2 (6 bases). The CDR3 here is CASLSIKAGGSGANVLTF. The DNA for the CDR3 is TGTGCCAGCCTCTCAATAAAAGCCGGGGGTTCTGGGGCCAACGTCCTGACTTTC.